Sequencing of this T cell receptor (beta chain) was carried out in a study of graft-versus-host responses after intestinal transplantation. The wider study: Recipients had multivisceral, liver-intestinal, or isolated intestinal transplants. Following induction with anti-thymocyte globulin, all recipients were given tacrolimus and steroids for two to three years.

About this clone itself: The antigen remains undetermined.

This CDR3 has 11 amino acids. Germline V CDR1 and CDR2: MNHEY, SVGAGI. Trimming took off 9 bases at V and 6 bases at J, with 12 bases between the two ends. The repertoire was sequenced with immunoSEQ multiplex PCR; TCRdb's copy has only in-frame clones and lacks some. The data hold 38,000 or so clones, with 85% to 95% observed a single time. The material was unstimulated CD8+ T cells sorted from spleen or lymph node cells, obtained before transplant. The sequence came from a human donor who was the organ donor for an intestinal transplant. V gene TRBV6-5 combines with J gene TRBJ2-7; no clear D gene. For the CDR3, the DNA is TGTGCCAGTCTTAGTATGGGCGAGCAGTACTTC. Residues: CASLSMGEQYF.